This T cell receptor beta chain stems from a study of blood T cell repertoires in COVID-19. About the research overall: Samples came from the United States, Italy and Spain, spanning acute and convalescent COVID-19. In each case, the material was cDNA or gDNA derived from T cells, B-cell-depleted T cells, or PBMCs.

The CDR3 contains 15 residues. Trimming removed 3 bases from V and 1 base from J; junction bases left unmatched: 2. The germline V gene encodes CDR1 SSHAT and CDR2 FNYEAQ (reference sequence). In the original workflow: From reference gene primer amplification, estimates of nucleated cell counts were derived. Profiled with immunoSEQ multiplex PCR; TCRdb holds only in-frame clones, not every one. The DNA gave D and trimming, while V, J and clone size come from that table. This sample yields 100,000 or so clones, of which around nine tenths are seen a single time; approximately 2.9% belongs to the top ten.

The sample consisted of peripheral blood. The chain employs TRBV7-7 and TRBJ2-2, with 7 bases that match TRBD1. The sequence came from a man between 50 and 59 years old with active or convalescent COVID-19. The CDR3 here is CASSLGTENTGELFF. In DNA form, the CDR3 reads TGTGCCAGCAGCTTGGGGACAGAGAACACCGGGGAGCTGTTTTTT.